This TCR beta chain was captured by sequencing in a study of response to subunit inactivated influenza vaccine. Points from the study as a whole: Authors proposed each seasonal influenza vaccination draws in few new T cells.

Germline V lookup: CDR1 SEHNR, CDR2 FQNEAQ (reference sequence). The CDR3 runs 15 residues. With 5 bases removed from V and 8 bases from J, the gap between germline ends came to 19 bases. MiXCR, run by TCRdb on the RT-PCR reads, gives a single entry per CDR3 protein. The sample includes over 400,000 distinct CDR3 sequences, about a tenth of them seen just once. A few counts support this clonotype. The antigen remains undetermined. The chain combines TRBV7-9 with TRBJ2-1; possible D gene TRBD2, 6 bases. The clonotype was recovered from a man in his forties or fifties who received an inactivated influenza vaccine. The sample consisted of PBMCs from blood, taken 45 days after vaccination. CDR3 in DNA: TGTGCCAGCAGCCATGCCGGGACTCTCGGCTATGAGCAGTTCTTC. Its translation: CASSHAGTLGYEQFF.